Given below is one TCR beta chain in context. Its antigen is as yet unknown. The length of the CDR3 is 12 residues. Between the trimmed V and J ends, which lost 2 bases and 7 bases, there was a span of 8 bases. From germline, CDR1 is MNHNS and CDR2 SASEGT. MiXCR was run by TCRdb on the 5' RACE reads, yielding one entry per CDR3 protein. The table shows about 890,000 distinct CDR3 sequences, with 9% to 15% occurring only once. Healthy Caucasians made up all donors. The sample is drawn from a study of identical twins. Study findings and constraints: Within cord blood, abundant beta clonotypes carried fewer insertions, but memory repertoires showed no such trend. Cross-sectional statistics underpinned the conclusions; the same donors were not followed.

In addition, the sample was reused for a study of yellow fever vaccine responses in identical twins. As that study records: Twin vaccine T cell responses reportedly seemed partly convergent, partly personalized.

Sequenced: PBMCs. This rearrangement joins TRBV6-1 to TRBJ1-2; D is undetermined. This TCR derives from a young woman in good health. The CDR3 spells CASSERSGGYTF. CDR3 nucleotide sequence: TGTGCCAGCAGTGAACGAAGTGGTGGCTACACCTTC.